This entry concerns a single T cell receptor beta chain. Its antigen remains unidentified. The CDR3 covers 15 residues. Germline V gene data show CDR1 as MDHEN and CDR2 as SYDVKM. The V end lost 2 bases, the J end lost 2 bases, and 7 bases lay between the germline ends. These data come from a study of vaccination and CD4 T cells after COVID-19. Study details: The interval from dose two to post-vaccine sampling had a median of roughly 72 days, and it ranged from 14 to 241. Researchers treated cells with overlapping spike peptides taken from SARS-CoV-2, HCoV-NL63, HCoV-OC43 and HCoV-229E.

The study sequenced cultured CD4+ T cell DNA using the Oncomine TCR Beta short-read assay. TCRdb re-called the PCR reads with MiXCR, one entry per CDR3 protein. The sample includes 9,500 to 13,000 distinct CDR3 sequences, about 51% of them seen just once. Treatment denoted: roughly 11-day PBMC culture with coronavirus spike peptide pools or control peptides (ViraFEST assay). Study conclusions and caveats: A nonsignificant rise from roughly 22 to 38 was seen in the median number of SARS-CoV-2-reactive clonotypes. Relatively few convalescent patients and no early post-infection timepoints were analyzed.

This clonotype was sampled from a human donor who had recovered from COVID-19. The chain couples TRBV28 to TRBJ1-6; D is perhaps TRBD1 (5 bases). Specimen: CD4+ T cells from blood, cultured in vitro. Here the CDR3 DNA reads TGTGCCAGCAGTTTACCGGGGGCCTATAATTCACCCCTCCACTTT. This encodes CASSLPGAYNSPLHF.